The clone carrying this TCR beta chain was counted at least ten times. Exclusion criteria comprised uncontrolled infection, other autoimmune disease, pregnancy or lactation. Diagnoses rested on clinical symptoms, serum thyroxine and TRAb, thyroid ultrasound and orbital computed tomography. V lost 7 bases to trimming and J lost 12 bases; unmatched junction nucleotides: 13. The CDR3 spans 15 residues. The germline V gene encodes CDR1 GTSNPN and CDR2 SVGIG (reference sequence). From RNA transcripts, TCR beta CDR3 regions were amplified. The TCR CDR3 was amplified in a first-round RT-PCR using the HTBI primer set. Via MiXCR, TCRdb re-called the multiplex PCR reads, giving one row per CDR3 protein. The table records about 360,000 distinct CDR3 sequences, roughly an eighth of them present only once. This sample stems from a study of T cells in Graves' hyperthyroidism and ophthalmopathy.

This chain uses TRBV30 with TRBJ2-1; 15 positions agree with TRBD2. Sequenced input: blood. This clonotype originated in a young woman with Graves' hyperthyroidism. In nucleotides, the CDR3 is TGTGCCTTCTCACCAGGACTAGCGGGAGGGGGGGGGCAGTTCTTC. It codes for CAFSPGLAGGGGQFF.